The 30 T cell receptor beta chains in this list originate from one sample, sequenced in a study of response to subunit inactivated influenza vaccine. Each CDR3 protein is one row after TCRdb ran MiXCR on the RT-PCR reads. The repertoire holds around 650,000 distinct CDR3 sequences, with more than 15% as singletons. Sample: PBMCs from blood, taken roughly 12 days after vaccination. These receptors all come from a man aged 45-65 years who received an inactivated influenza vaccine.

This clonotype showed up just a few times. The V gene is TRBV7-9, the J gene TRBJ2-7; D call uncertain. Trimming pared 1 base from V and 1 base from J, leaving 11 bases between. CDR1 and CDR2 (germline): SEHNR, FQNEAQ (reference sequence). The CDR3 runs to 15 residues. The CDR3: CASSLVAMSSYEQYF. CDR3 DNA sequence: TGTGCCAGCAGCTTAGTTGCAATGAGTTCCTACGAGCAGTACTTC.

This chain connects TRBV2 to TRBJ1-6; 7 bases match TRBD1. This CDR3 comprises 15 residues. The germline V gene has CDR1 SNHLY and CDR2 FYNNEI. V shed 6 bases and J 2 bases; nucleotides not matched to a gene: 4. In DNA form, the CDR3 reads TGTGCCAGCAGGGCAGGACAGGCCTATAATTCACCCCTCCACTTT. Translating it yields CASRAGQAYNSPLHF.

The table lists this clonotype with a few counts. This chain links TRBV20-1 with TRBJ1-4; no clear D. Germline V gene lookup returns CDR1 DFQATT and CDR2 SNEGSKA (reference sequence). CDR3 length: 16 residues. The V gene lost 6 bases and the J gene lost 0 bases, with 17 bases spanning the gap. Here the CDR3 DNA reads TGCAGTGCAAGAAGGTTTCCTTTTGCAACTAATGAAAAACTGTTTTTT. This codes for CSARRFPFATNEKLFF.

The genes are TRBV5-6 and TRBJ2-5, with D uncertain. The CDR3 sequence is 12 residues long. From germline, CDR1 is SGHDT and CDR2 YYEEEE. The V gene lost 3 bases and the J gene lost 7 bases, with 10 bases spanning the gap. As DNA, the CDR3 is TGTGCCAGCAGCTCGCCCGGCGGGACCCAGTACTTC. Protein sequence: CASSSPGGTQYF.

This clonotype showed up just a few times. The chain joins TRBV29-1 to TRBJ1-4; 12 positions agree with TRBD1. Germline loops: CDR1 SQVTM, CDR2 ANQGSEA. Trimming took 7 bases from V and 7 from J; bases not matched to a gene: 16. This CDR3 is 17 amino acids long. The CDR3 loop reads CSASTGTGGVRVEKLFF. DNA of the CDR3: TGCAGCGCCTCAACCGGGACAGGGGGCGTGAGGGTTGAAAAACTGTTTTTT.

V usage is TRBV20-1 and J usage is TRBJ2-3, with D tentatively TRBD1 (5 bases). Per germline, CDR1 DFQATT and CDR2 SNEGSKA (reference sequence). Trimming left V 3 bases short and J 0 bases short, with 10 bases between. This CDR3 region has 14 residues. DNA for the CDR3: TGCAGTGCTAGGACAGTAACTAGCACAGATACGCAGTATTTT. The encoded protein is CSARTVTSTDTQYF.

The chain couples TRBV27 to TRBJ2-1; 11 bases agree with TRBD2. This CDR3 has 17 amino acids. After removal of 5 bases from V and 5 bases from J, the junction contained 11 bases not matched to a gene. CDR1 is MNHEY and CDR2 is SMNVEV in the germline V gene (reference sequence). CDR3 residues: CASSTGLLAGGNNEQFF. The CDR3 DNA reads as TGTGCCAGCAGTACGGGACTTCTAGCGGGAGGCAACAATGAGCAGTTCTTC.

V gene TRBV11-2 combines with J gene TRBJ2-1, with unresolved D. The CDR3 totals 14 residues. V shed 4 bases and J shed 0 bases, with 7 bases lying between them. Germline-derived CDR1 and CDR2 are SGHAT and FQNNGV. CDR3 nucleotides: TGTGCCAGCAGCTCAATTAGCTCCTACAATGAGCAGTTCTTC. It translates to CASSSISSYNEQFF. The variable domain in full, with the rest retrieved from reference TRBV11-2 and TRBJ2-1, is EAGVAQSPRYKIIEKRQSVAFWCNPISGHATLYWYQQILGQGPKLLIQFQNNGVVDDSQLPKDRFSAERLKGVDSTLKIQPAKLEDSAVYLCASSSISSYNEQFFGPGTRLTVL.

The chain links TRBV10-3 to TRBJ1-5; D possibly corresponds to TRBD1 (5 bases). V was pared by 4 bases and J by 0 bases, with 16 bases between. The CDR3 is 17 amino acids. Per germline, CDR1 ENHRY and CDR2 SYGVKD. CDR3 DNA sequence: TGTGCCATCAGTGGGCCTCCGGGACCTTATAGCAATCAGCCCCAGCATTTT. Amino acids: CAISGPPGPYSNQPQHF.

In its sample, this clonotype was seen a few times. The chain employs TRBV14 and TRBJ2-7; 7 bases fit TRBD2. Germline CDR1 reads SGHDN; CDR2 reads FVKESK. After removal of 3 bases from V and 6 bases from J, the junction contained 2 bases not matched to a gene. The CDR3 contains 12 residues. The CDR3 sequence: CASSQAGVEQYF. The DNA of the CDR3 is TGTGCCAGCAGCCAGGCGGGAGTCGAGCAGTACTTC.

This clonotype was detected ten times or more. J is TRBJ2-3 and V is TRBV2; 8 nucleotides align to TRBD1. The CDR3 contains 14 residues. J gave up 4 bases and V 4 bases, and 4 bases lay outside the gene matches. Per germline, CDR1 SNHLY and CDR2 FYNNEI. CDR3 nucleotide sequence: TGTGCCAGCAGTGCCGACAGGGGCTCAGATACGCAGTATTTT. Translation gives CASSADRGSDTQYF.

This clonotype was counted a few times. This chain connects TRBV6-1 to TRBJ2-7; D unresolved. This CDR3 is built from 12 residues. Germline V gives CDR1 MNHNS, CDR2 SASEGT. V lost 10 bases, J lost 1 base, and 11 bases lay in between. The CDR3 region has the DNA TGTGCCATACGGACGGATTCCTACGAGCAGTACTTC. Translating gives CAIRTDSYEQYF.

The chain combines TRBV7-2 with TRBJ2-7; 7 bases fit TRBD1. The CDR3 spans 15 residues. CDR1 is SGHTA and CDR2 is FQGNSA in the germline V gene. V shed 1 base and J 3 bases; nucleotides not matched to a gene: 6. The DNA of the CDR3 is TGTGCCAGCAGCTTAGATGTGACAGGGCTCTACGAGCAGTACTTC. Translation gives CASSLDVTGLYEQYF.

The rearrangement links TRBV5-1 to TRBJ2-5, with 13 bases that match TRBD2. Germline assignment: CDR1 SGHRS and CDR2 YFSETQ. This CDR3 is 15 amino acids long. The trim removed 5 bases at V and 6 bases at J, leaving 7 bases unmatched. CDR3: CASSSGLAGAQTQYF. The CDR3 region has the DNA TGCGCCAGCAGTTCTGGACTAGCGGGAGCTCAGACCCAGTACTTC.

The gene calls are TRBV10-3 and TRBJ1-5, with D uncertain. Germline CDR1 reads ENHRY; CDR2 reads SYGVKD. The germline V and J ends were trimmed by 10 bases and 3 bases, with 13 bases remaining between them. The CDR3 totals 13 residues. The CDR3: CATAPGVNQPQHF. Written as DNA, the CDR3 is TGTGCCACGGCCCCCGGGGTCAATCAGCCCCAGCATTTT.

This clonotype came up a few times. V usage is TRBV4-2 and J usage is TRBJ2-7, with D perhaps matching TRBD2 (6 bases). The CDR3 is 13 amino acids. V was clipped by 0 bases and J by 4 bases, with 7 bases between them. Germline lookup yields CDR1 LGHNA and CDR2 YNFKEQ. The CDR3 is CASSQERDYEQYF. The CDR3 DNA follows: TGTGCCAGCAGCCAAGAGCGGGATTACGAGCAGTACTTC.

The rearrangement joins TRBV28 to TRBJ2-7, with TRBD2 matching over 8 bases. Trimming cost V 5 bases and J 4 bases; bases outside gene matches: 10. The CDR3 sequence is 15 residues long. Looked up from germline, CDR1 is MDHEN and CDR2 is SYDVKM. The CDR3 here is CASSASGLGSYEQYF. CDR3 coding DNA: TGTGCCAGCAGTGCATCGGGACTAGGATCTTACGAGCAGTACTTC.

This chain connects TRBV7-9 to TRBJ2-5; 11 positions agree with TRBD1. The V gene's germline CDR1 is SEHNR and CDR2 FQNEAQ (reference sequence). V trimming: 5 bases; J trimming: 4 bases; junction bases outside the gene matches: 6. The CDR3 contains 15 residues. DNA for the CDR3: TGTGCCAGCAGCCTACCGGACAGGGGGCGAGAGACCCAGTACTTC. Its protein is CASSLPDRGRETQYF.

The chain employs TRBV5-1 and TRBJ2-7, with D possibly matching TRBD1 (5 bases). The CDR3 contains 15 residues. Germline assignment: CDR1 SGHRS and CDR2 YFSETQ. Trimming took off 1 base at V and 2 bases at J, with 13 bases between the two ends. The CDR3, as DNA: TGCGCCAGCAGCTTGTCCCCAGGGAAAGCCTACGAGCAGTACTTC. This translates into CASSLSPGKAYEQYF.

The chain carries TRBV5-5 and TRBJ2-1, with TRBD2 identical over 14 bases. The germline gives CDR1 SGHKS, CDR2 YYEKEE (reference sequence). The CDR3 has 16 amino acids. V gave up 3 bases and J gave up 3 bases; unmatched junction bases: 2. The CDR3 loop reads CASSWGTSGGYNEQFF. CDR3 bases: TGTGCCAGCAGCTGGGGGACTAGCGGGGGCTACAATGAGCAGTTCTTC.

This clonotype turned up a few times. The chain employs TRBV28 and TRBJ1-1; D is unresolved. Germline lookup yields CDR1 MDHEN and CDR2 SYDVKM. This CDR3 comprises 15 residues. V was pared by 3 bases and J by 5 bases, with 16 bases between. In DNA form, the CDR3 reads TGTGCCAGCAGTTTTGATCATAGGGCCGAAACTGAAGCTTTCTTT. It yields the protein CASSFDHRAETEAFF.

This clonotype was observed a few times. The genes are TRBV14 and TRBJ2-5, with D hard to call. The CDR3 covers 15 residues. In germline, CDR1 is SGHDN, CDR2 FVKESK. V gave up 1 base and J gave up 2 bases, with 11 bases separating them. The CDR3 nucleotides are TGTGCCAGCAGCCAAGCCCGAGCCAAACAAGAGACCCAGTACTTC. It is translated as CASSQARAKQETQYF.

This clonotype showed up just a few times. The rearrangement links TRBV12-3 or TRBV12-4 to TRBJ2-3, with a tentative D call TRBD2 (6 bases). The V gene lost 9 bases and the J gene lost 1 base, with 14 bases spanning the gap. CDR3 size: 14 residues. CDR3 nucleotides: TGTGCCAGTAGTACGAGCGGGCGCACAGATACGCAGTATTTT. Translation gives CASSTSGRTDTQYF.

There are a few counts of this clonotype. The chain employs TRBV6-2 or TRBV6-3 and TRBJ2-7, with no clear D. The V gene's germline CDR1 is MNHEY and CDR2 SVGEGT. This CDR3 spans 14 amino acids. V lost 6 bases and J 3 bases, leaving 15 bases between the germline ends. The CDR3 sequence: CASSPNGPGYEQYF. CDR3 DNA sequence: TGTGCCAGCAGCCCGAATGGGCCGGGCTACGAGCAGTACTTC.

The chain combines TRBV29-1 with TRBJ2-4; TRBD1 agrees at 9 bases. Per the germline V gene, CDR1 is SQVTM and CDR2 is ANQGSEA. After removal of 7 bases from V and 7 bases from J, the junction contained 8 bases not matched to a gene. The CDR3 extends over 13 amino acids. The CDR3 nucleotides read TGCAGCGCGCGAGAAGGACAGGGGAACATTCAGTACTTC. Protein sequence: CSAREGQGNIQYF.

The count of this clonotype is one. J is TRBJ2-7 and V is TRBV14, with 8 bases matching TRBD2. V lost 1 base and J lost 4; bases outside the gene matches: 9. The CDR3 is made up of 16 amino acids. Germline CDR1 is SGHDN and CDR2 is FVKESK. The CDR3 here is CASSQVSGGPLYEQYF. The CDR3 bases are TGTGCCAGCAGCCAAGTGTCGGGAGGGCCGCTGTACGAGCAGTACTTC.

This clonotype was recorded a few times. The CDR3 protein is CASSLRVRDPTDTQYF. The CDR3, as DNA: TGTGCCAGCAGTTTAAGGGTCCGGGACCCCACAGATACGCAGTATTTT. V gene TRBV27 combines with J gene TRBJ2-3, with D perhaps matching TRBD1 or TRBD2 (5 bases each). Between the trimmed V and J ends, which lost 2 bases and 2 bases, there was a span of 14 bases. This CDR3 has 16 residues. Germline V gene data show CDR1 as MNHEY and CDR2 as SMNVEV (reference sequence).

This chain links TRBV4-2 with TRBJ2-7; no reliable D call. CDR1 and CDR2 (germline): LGHNA, YNFKEQ. There are 13 residues in the CDR3. V was pared by 5 bases and J by 9 bases, with 17 bases between. CDR3 region: CASSTGPVCSQYF. DNA of the CDR3: TGTGCCAGCAGCACCGGGCCCGTCTGCTCGCAGTACTTC.

This clonotype has a handful of counts. The chain has TRBV5-1 and TRBJ2-2; no reliable D call. The V gene's germline CDR1 is SGHRS and CDR2 YFSETQ. The V gene lost 4 bases and the J gene lost 4 bases, with 8 bases spanning the gap. The CDR3 is 13 residues long. The CDR3 DNA is TGCGCCAGCAGCCCCGGCGTCACCGGGGAGCTGTTTTTT. Protein sequence: CASSPGVTGELFF.

CDR3 bases: TGCAGTGCTAGTGCTCTAGCGGGAGTAGGAAGCGAGCAGTACTTC. Translating it yields CSASALAGVGSEQYF. The chain couples TRBV20-1 to TRBJ2-7; 10 nucleotides agree with TRBD2. CDR1 is DFQATT and CDR2 is SNEGSKA in the germline V gene (reference sequence). This CDR3 is built from 15 residues. The ends lost 3 bases at V and 6 bases at J; junction bases unmatched: 11.